The 10 T cell receptor beta chains presented below share a single source sample, sequenced in a study of control samples from healthy donors and cancer patients. Data came from immunoSEQ multiplex PCR; TCRdb stores just in-frame clones and leaves some out. The table shows about 120,000 clones, with around 87% occurring only once. The sequenced sample was blood. These TCRs come from a man aged 30 to 39 in good health.

The chain recombines TRBV24-1 with TRBJ1-1; D is unclear. V was shortened by 5 bases and J by 1 base, with 10 bases between the two germline ends. Per germline, CDR1 KGHDR and CDR2 SFDVKD. The CDR3 has 14 residues. Here the CDR3 DNA reads TGTGCCACCAGTGCTCCAGCCCAGAACACTGAAGCTTTCTTT. Its translation: CATSAPAQNTEAFF.

V and J are TRBV12-3 or TRBV12-4 and TRBJ1-5; possibly TRBD1 for D (5 bases). The CDR3 contains 13 residues. V dropped 7 bases and J dropped 5 bases, with 12 bases sitting between them. The CDR3 DNA follows: TGTGCCAGCACCGCTGGGGCCGATCAGCCCCAGCATTTT. Its protein product is CASTAGADQPQHF.

This chain joins TRBV30 and TRBJ1-6; D is uncertain. V was shortened by 2 bases and J by 6 bases, with 5 bases between the two germline ends. The CDR3 is 12 residues long. Germline values: CDR1 GTSNPN, CDR2 SVGIG (reference sequence). As DNA, the CDR3 is TGTGCCTGGAGTTTTGTTAATTCACCCCTCCACTTT. It yields the protein CAWSFVNSPLHF.

V gene TRBV29-1 combines with J gene TRBJ2-5, with unresolved D. V was shortened by 4 bases and J by 3 bases, with 12 bases between the two germline ends. The CDR3 is made up of 13 amino acids. Germline V gene sequence: CDR1 SQVTM, CDR2 ANQGSEA. The CDR3 sequence: CSVGVPYKETQYF. CDR3 DNA sequence: TGCAGCGTTGGGGTCCCCTACAAAGAGACCCAGTACTTC.

V gene TRBV5-6 combines with J gene TRBJ1-4; D possibly corresponds to TRBD1 (5 bases). V gave up 1 base and J gave up 2 bases, with 9 bases separating them. In germline, CDR1 is SGHDT, CDR2 YYEEEE. This CDR3 is 15 amino acids long. CDR3 amino acids: CASSLMGDTNEKLFF. The CDR3 region has the DNA TGTGCCAGCAGCTTGATGGGGGATACTAATGAAAAACTGTTTTTT.

The chain carries TRBV18 and TRBJ1-6; 7 bases fit TRBD1. This CDR3 is 17 amino acids long. CDR1 and CDR2 (germline): KGHSH, LQKENI. Germline trimming cut 5 bases from V and 0 bases from J; bases unmatched to any gene: 7. The DNA of the CDR3 is TGTGCCAGCTCAAGGGACAGACAATACTCCTATAATTCACCCCTCCACTTT. This codes for CASSRDRQYSYNSPLHF. The full variable domain, its missing parts supplied by reference TRBV18 and TRBJ1-6, is NAGVMQNPRHLVRRRGQEARLRCSPMKGHSHVYWYRQLPEEGLKFMVYLQKENIIDESGMPKERFSAEFPKEGPSILRIQQVVRGDSAAYFCASSRDRQYSYNSPLHFGNGTRLTVT.

The chain links TRBV2 to TRBJ2-3; D is ambiguous. The CDR3 is made up of 12 amino acids. Germline-derived CDR1 and CDR2 are SNHLY and FYNNEI. Trimming took 8 bases from V and 4 from J, leaving 10 bases between them. The DNA of the CDR3 is TGTGCCAGCGTCGGACGCCCAGATACGCAGTATTTT. It yields the protein CASVGRPDTQYF.

This sequence joins TRBV6-5 and TRBJ1-5, with TRBD1 identical over 8 bases. CDR1 and CDR2 (germline): MNHEY, SVGAGI. This CDR3 comprises 15 residues. V shed 4 bases and J 6 bases; nucleotides not matched to a gene: 8. The CDR3 sequence is CASSSGQGGGQPQHF. Written as DNA, the CDR3 is TGTGCCAGCAGTTCCGGACAGGGAGGCGGTCAGCCCCAGCATTTT.

The chain carries TRBV11-2 and TRBJ1-5; tentatively, D is TRBD1 (5 bases). The CDR3 runs 15 residues. Germline CDR1 and CDR2: SGHAT and FQNNGV. Trimming pared 1 base from V and 2 bases from J, leaving 9 bases between. The CDR3 is CASSLGGGGNQPQHF. The CDR3 DNA is TGTGCCAGCAGCTTAGGAGGAGGGGGCAATCAGCCCCAGCATTTT.

The chain employs TRBV11-2 and TRBJ1-4, with D possibly TRBD1 on 5 matching bases. Germline V gives CDR1 SGHAT, CDR2 FQNNGV. Trimming shortened V by 2 bases and J by 7 bases, and 11 bases separated the two germline ends. The CDR3 runs to 14 residues. The CDR3 sequence: CASSLSGVVEKLFF. The CDR3 region has the DNA TGTGCCAGCAGCTTATCGGGGGTGGTTGAAAAACTGTTTTTT.